Following are 25 T cell receptor beta chains from one sample sequenced in a study of T cell responses to AZD1222 COVID-19 vaccine. The table came from immunoSEQ multiplex PCR; TCRdb's copy has only in-frame clones and leaves some out. The table includes some 96,000 clones, 80% to 90% detected once. The sequencing here drew on peripheral blood, taken on day 0 of AZD1222 vaccination. Receptor source: an adult in good health.

The CDR3 spells CASTLAAGYYQPQHF. The DNA of the CDR3 is TGTGCCAGCACTTTGGCGGCGGGGTACTATCAGCCCCAGCATTTT. V and J are TRBV6-5 and TRBJ1-5; unclear D gene. Germline CDR1 and CDR2: MNHEY and SVGAGI. The CDR3 sequence is 15 residues long. With 7 bases removed from V and 5 bases from J, the gap between germline ends came to 18 bases.

This chain links TRBV12-3 or TRBV12-4 with TRBJ2-2; the D gene is possibly TRBD1 (5 bases). Trimming removed 5 bases at V and 5 bases at J, with 9 bases between. The CDR3 length is 13 residues. Here the CDR3 DNA reads TGTGCCAGCAGTAGAGACAGAACCGGGGAGCTGTTTTTT. It encodes CASSRDRTGELFF.

J is TRBJ2-7 and V is TRBV12-3 or TRBV12-4; D gene unclear. The CDR3 has 13 amino acids. V was shortened by 6 bases and J by 2 bases, with 11 bases between the two germline ends. The CDR3 spells CASRQHGPYEQYF. In DNA, the CDR3 is TGTGCCAGCAGGCAGCATGGACCCTACGAGCAGTACTTC.

The V call is TRBV28, the J call TRBJ1-5; no clear D gene. V gave up 6 bases and J gave up 4 bases, with 7 bases separating them. Germline-derived CDR1 and CDR2 are MDHEN and SYDVKM. This CDR3 is built from 12 residues. For the CDR3, the DNA is TGTGCCAGCAGCTTAACTAATCAGCCCCAGCATTTT. The encoded protein is CASSLTNQPQHF.

The V and J genes are TRBV4-2 and TRBJ1-1; 9 nucleotides line up with TRBD1. Per the germline V gene, CDR1 is LGHNA and CDR2 is YNFKEQ. The CDR3 extends over 16 amino acids. Losses at the gene ends were 4 bases for V and 4 bases for J; bases not matched to a gene: 10. The CDR3 protein is CASSPLVGTGTTEAFF. The CDR3 coding sequence is TGTGCCAGCAGCCCCCTCGTCGGGACAGGGACCACTGAAGCTTTCTTT.

The chain joins TRBV4-2 to TRBJ1-2; 9 positions agree with TRBD1. After removal of 2 bases from V and 0 bases from J, the junction contained 13 bases not matched to a gene. The length of the CDR3 is 19 residues. CDR1 and CDR2 from the germline V gene are LGHNA and YNFKEQ. The CDR3 protein is CASSQYRRQGEGANYGYTF. The CDR3 nucleotides are TGTGCCAGCAGCCAATACCGAAGACAGGGGGAAGGGGCTAACTATGGCTACACCTTC.

The chain uses TRBV7-3 and TRBJ2-1, with D perhaps TRBD1 or TRBD2 (5 bases each). Looked up from germline, CDR1 is SGHTA and CDR2 is FQGTGA. CDR3 length equals 14 residues. V was clipped by 2 bases and J by 6 bases, with 11 bases between them. The CDR3 DNA sequence: TGTGCCAGCAGCTTAGCGTGGGGACCCAATGAGCAGTTCTTC. Translated: CASSLAWGPNEQFF.

This clone was recorded a few times. This rearrangement joins TRBV10-3 to TRBJ2-7; TRBD1 is a possible D gene (5 bases). V was clipped by 2 bases and J by 5 bases, with 16 bases between them. Germline CDR1 ENHRY, CDR2 SYGVKD. CDR3 length equals 15 residues. CDR3 loop: CAISEPQGRSDEQYF. The CDR3, as DNA: TGTGCCATCAGTGAGCCGCAGGGTAGATCGGACGAGCAGTACTTC.

V usage is TRBV6-5 and J usage is TRBJ1-5; TRBD1 matches 9 bases. V shed 6 bases and J 5 bases; nucleotides not matched to a gene: 5. Germline V lookup: CDR1 MNHEY, CDR2 SVGAGI. The CDR3 length is 14 residues. Here the CDR3 reads CASRPGTGYQPQHF. The CDR3, as DNA: TGTGCCAGCAGACCCGGGACAGGGTATCAGCCCCAGCATTTT.

The chain is built from TRBV5-5 and TRBJ1-2, with TRBD1 matching 7 bases. This CDR3 comprises 16 residues. V gave up 4 bases and J gave up 7 bases; unmatched junction bases: 16. Per the germline V gene, CDR1 is SGHKS and CDR2 is YYEKEE (reference sequence). The CDR3 reads CASSPNRGALLGGYTF. The CDR3 DNA reads as TGTGCCAGCAGCCCTAACAGGGGCGCGCTCCTCGGTGGCTACACCTTC.

This clone appeared a single time. The chain carries TRBV6-5 and TRBJ2-1; possible D gene TRBD2, 5 bases. Germline V gives CDR1 MNHEY, CDR2 SVGAGI. Trimming shortened V by 2 bases and J by 12 bases, and 17 bases separated the two germline ends. The CDR3 has 14 residues. For the CDR3, the DNA is TGTGCCAGCAGTTACCGTTCCGGGAACCTCGGGCAGTTCTTC. Translation gives CASSYRSGNLGQFF.

This chain joins TRBV5-4 and TRBJ1-2; unclear D gene. CDR1 and CDR2 (germline): SGHNT, YYREEE (reference sequence). The CDR3 runs to 13 residues. Trimming cost V 2 bases and J 6 bases, with 11 bases left between them. In DNA, the CDR3 is TGTGCCAGCAGCTTATGGGCGGCCCATGGCTACACCTTC. Residues: CASSLWAAHGYTF.

This clone was detected only once. The chain joins TRBV5-4 to TRBJ1-1; the match to TRBD1 covers 7 bases. Germline V gene sequence: CDR1 SGHNT, CDR2 YYREEE (reference sequence). The CDR3 has 15 residues. The V gene end was trimmed by 4 bases and the J gene end by 3 bases; junction bases not matched to a gene: 9. The CDR3 DNA follows: TGTGCCAGCAGCCCGTGGACAGGCGGCTACACTGAAGCTTTCTTT. As protein: CASSPWTGGYTEAFF.

The gene calls are TRBV4-3 and TRBJ1-3; D is uncertain. Trimming shortened V by 0 bases and J by 0 bases, and 9 bases separated the two germline ends. CDR3 length: 16 amino acids. Germline CDR1 LGHNA, CDR2 YSLEER. The CDR3 DNA reads as TGCGCCAGCAGCCAAGAGGAGCCCCCCTCTGGAAACACCATATATTTT. It encodes CASSQEEPPSGNTIYF.

This clone was found once. V usage is TRBV5-1 and J usage is TRBJ1-1, with 11 bases identical to TRBD1. Looked up from germline, CDR1 is SGHRS and CDR2 is YFSETQ. The CDR3 is 16 residues long. Losses at the gene ends were 4 bases for V and 4 bases for J; bases not matched to a gene: 9. The chain's CDR3 is CASSLGQGAAGTEAFF. The CDR3 nucleotides are TGCGCCAGCAGCCTCGGACAGGGGGCGGCCGGCACTGAAGCTTTCTTT.

The chain joins TRBV3-1 (or the pseudogene TRBV3-2) to TRBJ1-2; D call uncertain. Germline-derived CDR1 and CDR2 are LGHDT and YNNKEL (reference sequence). This CDR3 is 14 amino acids long. V lost 1 base to trimming and J lost 2 bases, with 8 bases between them. The DNA for the CDR3 is TGTGCCAGCAGCCAAGGGTTAGGGAACTATGGCTACACCTTC. This gives the protein CASSQGLGNYGYTF.

The chain recombines TRBV5-6 with TRBJ1-2; D ambiguous. This CDR3 region has 15 residues. Germline V lookup: CDR1 SGHDT, CDR2 YYEEEE. Trimming pared 1 base from V and 0 bases from J, leaving 10 bases between. For the CDR3, the DNA is TGTGCCAGCAGCTTGCGCCAGATATCTAACTATGGCTACACCTTC. Its protein is CASSLRQISNYGYTF.

This sequence joins TRBV4-1 and TRBJ1-2; 10 bases are a match to TRBD1. The ends lost 8 bases at V and 6 bases at J; junction bases unmatched: 15. The CDR3 totals 16 residues. Per the germline V gene, CDR1 is MGHRA and CDR2 is YSYEKL. The CDR3 DNA is TGCGCCAGCCGACAGGGGGCGAGTGAGTCTGTCAATGGCTACACCTTC. It specifies CASRQGASESVNGYTF.

The rearrangement uses TRBV19 and TRBJ2-7, with a possible D match to TRBD2 (5 bases). The CDR3 extends over 13 amino acids. V was trimmed by 5 bases and J by 4 bases, leaving 12 bases between them. CDR1 is LNHDA, CDR2 SQIVND, per germline (reference sequence). The chain's CDR3 is CASSRGWRYEQYF. DNA of the CDR3: TGTGCCAGTAGTCGAGGGTGGCGTTACGAGCAGTACTTC.

Details on this clone: This specimen includes other DNA sequences encoding the same CDR3. The chain couples TRBV9 to TRBJ2-2; D uncertain. Germline CDR1 reads SGDLS; CDR2 reads YYNGEE. This CDR3 comprises 15 residues. The germline V and J ends were trimmed by 0 bases and 0 bases, with 6 bases remaining between them. This CDR3 is CASSVGGANTGELFF. The CDR3, as DNA: TGTGCCAGCAGCGTAGGAGGAGCGAACACCGGGGAGCTGTTTTTT.

This sequence joins TRBV4-1 and TRBJ1-1; D is possibly TRBD1 (5 bases). CDR1 MGHRA and CDR2 YSYEKL come from the germline V gene. V lost 1 base, J lost 0 bases, and 9 bases lay in between. There are 15 residues in the CDR3. CDR3 nucleotide sequence: TGCGCCAGCAGCCAAGGTTCAGGGATGAACACTGAAGCTTTCTTT. The encoded protein is CASSQGSGMNTEAFF.

As concerns this clone: The sample holds other DNA sequences that translate to the same CDR3. The chain recombines TRBV10-3 with TRBJ2-6; TRBD2 might be the D (6 bases). Germline values: CDR1 ENHRY, CDR2 SYGVKD. CDR3 length equals 14 residues. Trimming pared 8 bases from V and 1 base from J, leaving 9 bases between. CDR3 loop: CAISRESGANVLTF. CDR3 DNA: TGTGCCATCTCGCGGGAATCTGGGGCCAACGTCCTGACTTTC.

This rearrangement joins TRBV7-2 to TRBJ2-3, with TRBD2 matching over 12 bases. The CDR3 sequence is 17 residues long. The J segment lost 5 bases and the V segment lost 2 bases, leaving 8 bases of the junction unmatched. Germline CDR1 is SGHTA and CDR2 is FQGNSA. This chain's CDR3 is CASSLLALAGGQDTQYF. The CDR3 coding sequence is TGTGCCAGCAGCTTACTGGCTCTAGCGGGGGGGCAAGATACGCAGTATTTT.

This clone appeared once. The chain combines TRBV28 with TRBJ2-1, with 9 positions matching TRBD1. The ends lost 11 bases at V and 6 bases at J; junction bases unmatched: 11. CDR3 length: 14 residues. Germline V CDR1 and CDR2: MDHEN, SYDVKM. CDR3 residues: CASLRGQGFNEQFF. CDR3 in DNA: TGTGCCTCCTTGAGAGGACAGGGGTTCAATGAGCAGTTCTTC.

The rearrangement links TRBV12-3 or TRBV12-4 to TRBJ2-1, with unresolved D. Trimming removed 9 bases at V and 7 bases at J, with 1 base between. The CDR3 is made up of 8 amino acids. The chain's CDR3 is CARNEQFF. CDR3 nucleotide sequence: TGTGCCAGAAATGAGCAGTTCTTC.